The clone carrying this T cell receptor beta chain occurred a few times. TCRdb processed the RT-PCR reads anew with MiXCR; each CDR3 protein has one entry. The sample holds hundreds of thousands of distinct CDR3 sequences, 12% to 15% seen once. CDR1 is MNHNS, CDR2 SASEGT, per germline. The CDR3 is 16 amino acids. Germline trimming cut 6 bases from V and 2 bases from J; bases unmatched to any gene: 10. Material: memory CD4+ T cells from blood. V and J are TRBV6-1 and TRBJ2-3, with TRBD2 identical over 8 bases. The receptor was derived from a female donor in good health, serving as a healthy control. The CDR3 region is CASSRQGLVNTDTQYF. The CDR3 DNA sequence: TGTGCCAGCAGCCGGCAGGGACTAGTGAACACAGATACGCAGTATTTT.